The following is a T cell receptor beta chain sequence with its context. The data originate from a study of blood T cell repertoires in COVID-19. Study-wide context: Both acute and convalescent COVID-19 samples were obtained from the United States, Italy and Spain. Sources were T cells, B-cell-depleted T cells, or PBMCs; the material itself was cDNA or gDNA.

CDR1 and CDR2 from the germline V gene are SGHNT and YENEEA. Trimming removed 1 base from V and 10 bases from J, with 9 bases in between. This CDR3 has 12 residues. Profiled with immunoSEQ multiplex PCR; TCRdb holds only in-frame clones, not every one. The sample has about 260,000 clones, around 86% seen once. This chain connects TRBV11-3 to TRBJ2-3; D might be TRBD2 (5 bases). The source of this sequence is a middle-aged woman who had recovered from COVID-19. Sequencing was done on a sample of peripheral blood. The CDR3 is CASSLVAGAQYF. As DNA, the CDR3 is TGTGCCAGCAGCTTAGTTGCGGGCGCGCAGTATTTT.